The 3 T cell receptor beta chains below were found in one sample sequenced in a study of T cell changes during pregnancy in multiple sclerosis. Produced via immunoSEQ multiplex PCR; TCRdb's table is partial and in-frame only. Seen here are roughly 90,000 clones, approximately 90% observed once, and the top ten hold around 2%. This material consisted of peripheral blood, taken in the first trimester of pregnancy. These receptors were taken from a female donor in good health, enrolled as a control in a pregnancy study.

This clone was seen only once. The gene calls are TRBV29-1 and TRBJ1-1; D is possibly TRBD1 (5 bases). The germline CDR1 and CDR2 sequences are SQVTM and ANQGSEA. This CDR3 has 13 residues. With 6 bases removed from V and 5 bases from J, the gap between germline ends came to 16 bases. In DNA, the CDR3 is TGCAGCGTGTCCAGGGACCGGGGGACTGAAGCTTTCTTT. This codes for CSVSRDRGTEAFF.

The CDR3 nucleotides are TGCGCCAGCAGCCAAGTCCTCACCAGACAGGGGATGAATGGCTACACCTTC. This translates into CASSQVLTRQGMNGYTF. The V call is TRBV4-3, the J call TRBJ1-2; 8 bases map to TRBD1. The V gene's germline CDR1 is LGHNA and CDR2 YSLEER. The CDR3 length is 17 residues. V shed 1 base and J 6 bases; nucleotides not matched to a gene: 13.

This clone has just one count. V is TRBV2 and J is TRBJ1-6, with a weak D call TRBD1 (5 bases). CDR1 and CDR2 (germline): SNHLY, FYNNEI. The CDR3 totals 16 residues. V lost 5 bases and J lost 0, with 11 bases in between. The CDR3 here is CASSLLGLSYNSPLHF. The CDR3 nucleotides are TGTGCCAGCAGTTTACTGGGGCTCTCCTATAATTCACCCCTCCACTTT.